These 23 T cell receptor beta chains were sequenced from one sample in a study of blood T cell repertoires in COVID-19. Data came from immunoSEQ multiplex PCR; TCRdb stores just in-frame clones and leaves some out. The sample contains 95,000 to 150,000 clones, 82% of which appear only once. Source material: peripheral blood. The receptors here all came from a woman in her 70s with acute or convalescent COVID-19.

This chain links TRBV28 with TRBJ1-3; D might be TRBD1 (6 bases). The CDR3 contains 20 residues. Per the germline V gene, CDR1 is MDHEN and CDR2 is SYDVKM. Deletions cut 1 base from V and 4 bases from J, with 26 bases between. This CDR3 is CASSLYRRAGERTLGNTIYF. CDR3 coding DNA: TGTGCCAGCAGTTTATACCGGCGTGCAGGGGAGCGAACTTTGGGAAACACCATATATTTT.

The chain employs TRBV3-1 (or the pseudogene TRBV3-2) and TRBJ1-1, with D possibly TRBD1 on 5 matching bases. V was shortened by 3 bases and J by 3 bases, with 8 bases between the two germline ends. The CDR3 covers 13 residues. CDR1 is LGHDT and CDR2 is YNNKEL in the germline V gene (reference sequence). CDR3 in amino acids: CASSHKGDTEAFF. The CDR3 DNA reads TGTGCCAGCAGCCATAAAGGGGACACTGAAGCTTTCTTT.

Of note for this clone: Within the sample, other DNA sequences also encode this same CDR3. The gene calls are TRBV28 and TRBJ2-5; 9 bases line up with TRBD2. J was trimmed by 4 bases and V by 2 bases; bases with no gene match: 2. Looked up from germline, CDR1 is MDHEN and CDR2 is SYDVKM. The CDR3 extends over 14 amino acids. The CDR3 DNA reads TGTGCCAGCAGTTTAGCGGGGGGGAGAGAGACCCAGTACTTC. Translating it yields CASSLAGGRETQYF.

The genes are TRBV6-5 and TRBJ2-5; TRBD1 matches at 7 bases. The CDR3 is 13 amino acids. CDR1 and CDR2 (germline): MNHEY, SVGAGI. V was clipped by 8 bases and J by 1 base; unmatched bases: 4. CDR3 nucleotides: TGTGCCAGCGCCCGGGACAGCCAAGAGACCCAGTACTTC. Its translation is CASARDSQETQYF.

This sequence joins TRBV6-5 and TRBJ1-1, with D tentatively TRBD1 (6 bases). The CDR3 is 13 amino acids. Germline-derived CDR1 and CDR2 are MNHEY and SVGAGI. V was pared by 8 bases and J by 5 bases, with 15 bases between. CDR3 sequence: CASGRQGQTEAFF. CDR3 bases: TGTGCCAGCGGTCGGCAGGGGCAAACTGAAGCTTTCTTT.

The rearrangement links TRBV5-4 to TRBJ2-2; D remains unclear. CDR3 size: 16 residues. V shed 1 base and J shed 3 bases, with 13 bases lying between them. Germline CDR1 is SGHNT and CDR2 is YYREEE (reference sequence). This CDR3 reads CASSLSFQSYTGELFF. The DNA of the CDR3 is TGTGCCAGCAGCTTGAGTTTCCAGTCGTACACCGGGGAGCTGTTTTTT.

The CDR3 nucleotides are TGCGCCAGCGGCCGACAGGGGCCGGAGCCCCAGCATTTT. Protein product: CASGRQGPEPQHF. J is TRBJ1-5 and V is TRBV10-2, with TRBD1 matching 8 bases. The germline CDR1 and CDR2 sequences are WSHSY and SAAADI. The CDR3 is 13 residues long. Germline trimming cut 8 bases from V and 8 bases from J; bases unmatched to any gene: 8.

CDR3: CASSIQGDGTEAFF. CDR3 DNA: TGTGCCAGCAGTATTCAGGGCGATGGCACTGAAGCTTTCTTT. This sequence joins TRBV6-5 and TRBJ1-1, with D tentatively TRBD1 (5 bases). CDR1 and CDR2 (germline): MNHEY, SVGAGI. V lost 5 bases and J 4 bases, leaving 14 bases between the germline ends. This CDR3 comprises 14 residues.

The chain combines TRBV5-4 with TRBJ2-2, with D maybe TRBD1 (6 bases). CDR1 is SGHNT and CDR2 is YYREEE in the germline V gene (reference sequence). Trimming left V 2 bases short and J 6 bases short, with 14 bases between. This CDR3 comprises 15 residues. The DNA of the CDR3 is TGTGCCAGCAGCTTACAGGGTGTTTATGCCGGGGAGCTGTTTTTT. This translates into CASSLQGVYAGELFF. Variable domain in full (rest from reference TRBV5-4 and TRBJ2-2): ETGVTQSPTHLIKTRGQQVTLRCSSQSGHNTVSWYQQALGQGPQFIFQYYREEENGRGNFPPRFSGLQFPNYSSELNVNALELDDSALYLCASSLQGVYAGELFFGEGSRLTVL.

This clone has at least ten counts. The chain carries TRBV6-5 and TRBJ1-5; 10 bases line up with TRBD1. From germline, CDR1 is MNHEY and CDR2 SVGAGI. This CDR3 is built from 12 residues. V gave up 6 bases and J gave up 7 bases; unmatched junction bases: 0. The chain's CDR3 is CASRDRGQPQHF. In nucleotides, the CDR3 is TGTGCCAGCAGGGACAGGGGGCAGCCCCAGCATTTT.

CDR3 coding DNA: TGTGCCAGCAGCTTGGGACTAGCCTACGAGCAGTACGTC. Translation gives CASSLGLAYEQYV. The V and J genes are TRBV12-3 or TRBV12-4 and TRBJ2-7; 8 nucleotides align to TRBD2. The V gene end was trimmed by 6 bases and the J gene end by 2 bases; junction bases not matched to a gene: 3. The CDR3 sequence is 13 residues long.

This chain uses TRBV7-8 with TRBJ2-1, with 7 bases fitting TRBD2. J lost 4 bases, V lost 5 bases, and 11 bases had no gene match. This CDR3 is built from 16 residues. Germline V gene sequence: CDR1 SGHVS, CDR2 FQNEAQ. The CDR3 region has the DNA TGTGCCAGCAGCCCACCCCGACTAGCAACTTACAATGAGCAGTTCTTC. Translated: CASSPPRLATYNEQFF. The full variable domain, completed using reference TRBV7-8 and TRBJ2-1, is GAGVSQSPRYKVAKRGQDVALRCDPISGHVSLFWYQQALGQGPEFLTYFQNEAQLDKSGLPSDRFFAERPEGSVSTLKIQRTQQEDSAVYLCASSPPRLATYNEQFFGPGTRLTVL.

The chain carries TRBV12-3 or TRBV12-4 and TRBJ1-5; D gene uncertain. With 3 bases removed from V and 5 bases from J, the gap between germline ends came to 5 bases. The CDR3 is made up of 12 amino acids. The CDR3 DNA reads TGTGCCAGCAGTTTCCCCGATCAGCCCCAGCATTTT. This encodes CASSFPDQPQHF.

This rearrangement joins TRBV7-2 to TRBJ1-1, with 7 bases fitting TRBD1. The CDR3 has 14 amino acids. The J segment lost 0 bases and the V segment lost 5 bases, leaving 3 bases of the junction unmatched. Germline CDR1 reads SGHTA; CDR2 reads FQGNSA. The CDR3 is CASSQTGMNTEAFF. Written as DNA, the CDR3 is TGTGCCAGCAGCCAGACAGGGATGAACACTGAAGCTTTCTTT.

The CDR3: CASSLGNGQNEKLFF. CDR3 sequence (DNA): TGTGCCAGCAGCTTAGGGAACGGACAAAATGAAAAACTGTTTTTT. The rearrangement links TRBV11-2 to TRBJ1-4; a weak D match, TRBD1 (5 bases). Germline lookup yields CDR1 SGHAT and CDR2 FQNNGV. With 1 base removed from V and 5 bases from J, the gap between germline ends came to 11 bases. The CDR3 sequence is 15 residues long.

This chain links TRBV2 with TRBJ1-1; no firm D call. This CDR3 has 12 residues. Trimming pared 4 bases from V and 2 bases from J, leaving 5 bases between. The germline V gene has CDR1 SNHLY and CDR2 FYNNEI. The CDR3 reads CASSVSNTEAFF. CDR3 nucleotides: TGTGCCAGCAGTGTTAGCAACACTGAAGCTTTCTTT.

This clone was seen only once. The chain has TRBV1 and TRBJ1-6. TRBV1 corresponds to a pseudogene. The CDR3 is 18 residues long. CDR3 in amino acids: CTSSRTTEGEVYNSPLHF. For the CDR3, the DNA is TGCACCAGCAGCCGGACCACGGAGGGTGAAGTCTATAATTCACCCCTCCACTTT.

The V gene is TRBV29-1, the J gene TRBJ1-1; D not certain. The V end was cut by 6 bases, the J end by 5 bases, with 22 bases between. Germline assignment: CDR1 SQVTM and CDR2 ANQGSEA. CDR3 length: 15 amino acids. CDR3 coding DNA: TGCAGCGTCCGGAGGGCCTCCGCGGGGAGAACTGAAGCTTTCTTT. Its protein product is CSVRRASAGRTEAFF.

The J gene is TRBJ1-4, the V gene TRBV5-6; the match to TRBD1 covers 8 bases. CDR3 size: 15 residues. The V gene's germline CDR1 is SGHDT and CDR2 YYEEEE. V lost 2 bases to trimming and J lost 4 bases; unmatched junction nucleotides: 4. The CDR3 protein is CASSFDRGYNEKLFF. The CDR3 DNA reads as TGTGCCAGCAGCTTCGACAGGGGCTATAATGAAAAACTGTTTTTT.

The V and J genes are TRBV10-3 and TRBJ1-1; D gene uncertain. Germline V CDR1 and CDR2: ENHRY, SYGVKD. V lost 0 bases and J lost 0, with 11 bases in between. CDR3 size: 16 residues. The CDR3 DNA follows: TGTGCCATCAGTGAGTCGTTCCGGGATTTGAACACTGAAGCTTTCTTT. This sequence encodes CAISESFRDLNTEAFF.

The CDR3, as DNA: TGTGCCAGCAGCCTTAAAGGCCGGGACTACCAGGACCAAGAGACCCAGTACTTC. It encodes CASSLKGRDYQDQETQYF. The rearrangement links TRBV3-1 (or the pseudogene TRBV3-2) to TRBJ2-5, with 7 bases fitting TRBD2. The junction had 14 bases not matched to a gene; V was cut back by 4 bases and J by 0 bases. This CDR3 is built from 18 residues. Germline values: CDR1 LGHDT, CDR2 YNNKEL (reference sequence).

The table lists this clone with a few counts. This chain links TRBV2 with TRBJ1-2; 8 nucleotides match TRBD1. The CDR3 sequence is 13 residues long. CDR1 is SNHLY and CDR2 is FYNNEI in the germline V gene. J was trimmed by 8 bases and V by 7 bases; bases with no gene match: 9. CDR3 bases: TGTGCCAGCATTTGGACAGGGTTCACCGGCTACACCTTC. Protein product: CASIWTGFTGYTF.

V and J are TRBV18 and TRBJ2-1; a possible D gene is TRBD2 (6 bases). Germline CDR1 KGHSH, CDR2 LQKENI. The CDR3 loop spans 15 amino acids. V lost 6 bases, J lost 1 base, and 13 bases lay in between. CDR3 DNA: TGTGCCAGCTCCCCCGGGGGAGTTTCCTACAATGAGCAGTTCTTC. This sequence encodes CASSPGGVSYNEQFF. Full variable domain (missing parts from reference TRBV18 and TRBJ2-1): NAGVMQNPRHLVRRRGQEARLRCSPMKGHSHVYWYRQLPEEGLKFMVYLQKENIIDESGMPKERFSAEFPKEGPSILRIQQVVRGDSAAYFCASSPGGVSYNEQFFGPGTRLTVL.